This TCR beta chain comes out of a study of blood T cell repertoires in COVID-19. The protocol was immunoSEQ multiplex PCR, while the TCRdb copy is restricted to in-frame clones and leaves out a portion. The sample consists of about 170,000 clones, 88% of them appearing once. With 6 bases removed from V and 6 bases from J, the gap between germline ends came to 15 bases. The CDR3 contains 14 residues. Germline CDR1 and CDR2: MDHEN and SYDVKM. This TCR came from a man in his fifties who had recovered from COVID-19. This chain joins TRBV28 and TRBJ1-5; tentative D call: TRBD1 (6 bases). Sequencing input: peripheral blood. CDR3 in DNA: TGTGCCAGCAGGAGAGGACAGCAATCTCAGCCCCAGCATTTT. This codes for CASRRGQQSQPQHF. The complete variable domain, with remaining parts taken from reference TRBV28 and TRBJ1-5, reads DVKVTQSSRYLVKRTGEKVFLECVQDMDHENMFWYRQDPGLGLRLIYFSYDVKMKEKGDIPEGYSVSREKKERFSLILESASTNQTSMYLCASRRGQQSQPQHFGDGTRLSIL.